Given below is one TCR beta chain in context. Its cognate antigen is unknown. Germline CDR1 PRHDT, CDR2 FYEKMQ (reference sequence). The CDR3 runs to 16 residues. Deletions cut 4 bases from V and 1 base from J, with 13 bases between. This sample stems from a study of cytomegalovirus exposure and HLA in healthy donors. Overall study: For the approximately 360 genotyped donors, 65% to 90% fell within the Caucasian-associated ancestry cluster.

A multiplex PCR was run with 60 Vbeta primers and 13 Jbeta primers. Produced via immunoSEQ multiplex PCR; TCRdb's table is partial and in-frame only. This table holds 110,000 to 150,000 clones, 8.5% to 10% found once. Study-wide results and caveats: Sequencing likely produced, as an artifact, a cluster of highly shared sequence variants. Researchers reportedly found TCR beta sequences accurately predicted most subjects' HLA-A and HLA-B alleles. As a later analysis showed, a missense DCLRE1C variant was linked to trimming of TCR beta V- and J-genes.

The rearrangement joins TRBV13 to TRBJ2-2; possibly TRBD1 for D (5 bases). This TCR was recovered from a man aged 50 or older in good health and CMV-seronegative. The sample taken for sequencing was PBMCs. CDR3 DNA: TGTGCCAGCAGCTCGGGTCCGACAGTGAACACCGGGGAGCTGTTTTTT. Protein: CASSSGPTVNTGELFF. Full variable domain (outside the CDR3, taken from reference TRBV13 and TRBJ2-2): AAGVIQSPRHLIKEKRETATLKCYPIPRHDTVYWYQQGPGQDPQFLISFYEKMQSDKGSIPDRFSAQQFSDYHSELNMSSLELGDSALYFCASSSGPTVNTGELFFGEGSRLTVL.